Given below is one T cell receptor beta chain in context. The data stem from a study of OX40 agonist ivuxolimab in advanced cancers. This table comes from immunoSEQ multiplex PCR, and its TCRdb copy is limited to in-frame clones, with some not included. Seen here are over 95,000 clones, roughly nine tenths observed once, and the top ten hold about 0.31%. The germline CDR1 and CDR2 sequences are SGHAT and FQNNGV. The CDR3 length is 14 residues. V lost 3 bases to trimming and J lost 2 bases, with 9 bases between them. The chain couples TRBV11-2 to TRBJ2-3; the D gene is possibly TRBD1 (5 bases). The sequencing here drew on CD4+ or CD8+ T cells sorted from blood, taken in a trial of the OX40 agonist ivuxolimab. The TCR sequence derives from an adult with an advanced solid tumor such as melanoma, head and neck, liver or kidney cancer. CDR3 DNA sequence: TGTGCCAGCAGCTTGAACAGGTTCACAGATACGCAGTATTTT. Translated, it gives CASSLNRFTDTQYF.